This TCR beta chain was sequenced during a study of a mutant IDH1 vaccine in newly diagnosed glioma. Across the study: Onset of vaccination occurred 4-6 weeks following radiotherapy alone, or with temozolomide cycles. Receipt of radiotherapy, temozolomide, or both preceded the study, and most received both.

General observations from the study: Pseudoprogression appears to have had no connection to changes in top peripheral T cell clonotypes.

V dropped 1 base and J dropped 6 bases, with 11 bases sitting between them. Germline loops: CDR1 SGHDT, CDR2 YYEEEE. The CDR3 consists of 14 residues. With respect to this clone: Its specificity is unknown.

The table came from immunoSEQ multiplex PCR; TCRdb's copy has only in-frame clones and leaves some out. The profile shows roughly 34,000 clones, roughly 79% of them singletons. Time point noted: week 5, during vaccination. With topical imiquimod, each dose of the vaccine consisted of 300 ug of mutant IDH1 20-mer peptide. New WHO grade 3 or 4 astrocytomas that were IDH1-mutant and ATRX-lost occurred in the donors. V usage is TRBV5-6 and J usage is TRBJ1-3; TRBD1 might be the D (5 bases). The sequence came from a man aged 50-59 years with glioma. The specimen was PBMCs, collected from a glioma patient whose treatment included an IDH1 peptide vaccine. The CDR3 region is CASSLRAGTNTIYF. The CDR3 DNA is TGTGCCAGCAGCTTGCGGGCAGGGACAAACACCATATATTTT.